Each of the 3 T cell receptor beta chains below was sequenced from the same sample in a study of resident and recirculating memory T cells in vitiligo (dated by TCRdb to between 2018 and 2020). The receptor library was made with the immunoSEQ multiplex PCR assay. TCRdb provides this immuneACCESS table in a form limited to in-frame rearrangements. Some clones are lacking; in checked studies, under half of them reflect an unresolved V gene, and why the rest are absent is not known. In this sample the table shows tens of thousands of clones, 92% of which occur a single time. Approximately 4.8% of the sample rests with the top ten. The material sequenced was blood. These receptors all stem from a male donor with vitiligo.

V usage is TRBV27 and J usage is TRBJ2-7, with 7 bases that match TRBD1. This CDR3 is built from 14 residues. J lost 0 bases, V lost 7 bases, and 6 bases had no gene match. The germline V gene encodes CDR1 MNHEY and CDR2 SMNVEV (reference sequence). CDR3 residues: CASTMTGSSYEQYF. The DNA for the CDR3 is TGTGCCAGCACGATGACAGGGAGCTCCTACGAGCAGTACTTC.

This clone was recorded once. The CDR3 sequence is CASTSSSLAGGETQYF. The CDR3 coding sequence is TGTGCCAGCACCTCCTCGTCGCTAGCGGGCGGGGAGACCCAGTACTTC. The chain recombines TRBV7-8 with TRBJ2-5, with 8 positions matching TRBD2. CDR1 SGHVS and CDR2 FQNEAQ come from the germline V gene. The J segment lost 5 bases and the V segment lost 7 bases, leaving 15 bases of the junction unmatched. The CDR3 has 16 residues.

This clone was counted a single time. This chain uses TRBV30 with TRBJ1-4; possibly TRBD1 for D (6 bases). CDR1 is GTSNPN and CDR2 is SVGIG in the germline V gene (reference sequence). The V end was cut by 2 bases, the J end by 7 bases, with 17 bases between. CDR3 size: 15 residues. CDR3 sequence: CAWSIDRSGGEKLFF. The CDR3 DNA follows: TGTGCCTGGAGTATCGACAGGAGCGGGGGTGAAAAACTGTTTTTT.